This TCR beta chain was recovered during a study of blood T cells in healthy people across ages. Study-wide context: Capture by template switching was about one barcoded beta molecule per two T cells.

On this clonotype itself: The antigen remains undetermined.

Findings and caveats of the study: Investigators treated diversity estimates from one million T cells as underestimates.

The second PCR ran roughly 6 to 11 cycles with a sample-barcoded 5' primer and J-beta primers. TCRdb used MiXCR to reprocess the 5' RACE reads, holding one entry per CDR3 protein. The sample shows about 1.8 million distinct CDR3 sequences, about 49% of them seen only once. The CDR3 is made up of 15 amino acids. The germline CDR1 and CDR2 sequences are SGHRS and YFSETQ. V was pared by 5 bases and J by 4 bases, with 18 bases between. Sequencing input: blood. The source is a woman in her forties in good health. The rearrangement joins TRBV5-1 to TRBJ2-5; no definite D call. The CDR3 coding sequence is TGCGCCAGCAGTTTAAACAGCCGCGGCCCAGAGACCCAGTACTTC. Protein product: CASSLNSRGPETQYF.